The sequence of this TCR beta chain was determined in a study of shared clonotypes between healthy human individuals. Study-level findings and limits: Among the subsets, naive ones generally showed larger estimated richness than memory ones.

The CDR3 is 14 residues long. Germline loops: CDR1 KGHSH, CDR2 LQKENI. V dropped 3 bases and J dropped 3; count of bases not matched to a gene: 5. The method was immunoSEQ multiplex PCR; TCRdb's version includes in-frame clones alone and lacks a portion of them. The sample has roughly 2.5 million clones, roughly 92% seen once. About this clone: Its antigen is currently unknown.

The sample was naive CD4+ T cells sorted from blood. Subset described: CD45RA+ positively selected. The receptor's source is a man aged 18 to 35 in good health. The gene calls are TRBV18 and TRBJ2-7; 7 positions agree with TRBD1. The DNA of the CDR3 is TGTGCCAGCTCACCGACGACAGGGTACTACGAGCAGTACTTC. This codes for CASSPTTGYYEQYF. The complete variable domain, with remaining parts taken from reference TRBV18 and TRBJ2-7, reads NAGVMQNPRHLVRRRGQEARLRCSPMKGHSHVYWYRQLPEEGLKFMVYLQKENIIDESGMPKERFSAEFPKEGPSILRIQQVVRGDSAAYFCASSPTTGYYEQYFGPGTRLTVT.